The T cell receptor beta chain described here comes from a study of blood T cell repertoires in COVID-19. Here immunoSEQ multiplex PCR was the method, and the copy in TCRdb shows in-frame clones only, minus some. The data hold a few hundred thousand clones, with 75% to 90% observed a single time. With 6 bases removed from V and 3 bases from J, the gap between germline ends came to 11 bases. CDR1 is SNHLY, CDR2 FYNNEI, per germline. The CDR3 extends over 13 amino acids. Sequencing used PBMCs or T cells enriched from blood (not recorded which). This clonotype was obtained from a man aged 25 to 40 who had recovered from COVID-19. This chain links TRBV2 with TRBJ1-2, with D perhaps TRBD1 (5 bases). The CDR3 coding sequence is TGTGCCAGCAGGGGGGAGGGACACTATGGCTACACCTTC. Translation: CASRGEGHYGYTF. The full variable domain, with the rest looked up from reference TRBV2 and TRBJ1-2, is EPEVTQTPSHQVTQMGQEVILRCVPISNHLYFYWYRQILGQKVEFLVSFYNNEISEKSEIFDDQFSVERPDGSNFTLKIRSTKLEDSAMYFCASRGEGHYGYTFGSGTRLTVV.